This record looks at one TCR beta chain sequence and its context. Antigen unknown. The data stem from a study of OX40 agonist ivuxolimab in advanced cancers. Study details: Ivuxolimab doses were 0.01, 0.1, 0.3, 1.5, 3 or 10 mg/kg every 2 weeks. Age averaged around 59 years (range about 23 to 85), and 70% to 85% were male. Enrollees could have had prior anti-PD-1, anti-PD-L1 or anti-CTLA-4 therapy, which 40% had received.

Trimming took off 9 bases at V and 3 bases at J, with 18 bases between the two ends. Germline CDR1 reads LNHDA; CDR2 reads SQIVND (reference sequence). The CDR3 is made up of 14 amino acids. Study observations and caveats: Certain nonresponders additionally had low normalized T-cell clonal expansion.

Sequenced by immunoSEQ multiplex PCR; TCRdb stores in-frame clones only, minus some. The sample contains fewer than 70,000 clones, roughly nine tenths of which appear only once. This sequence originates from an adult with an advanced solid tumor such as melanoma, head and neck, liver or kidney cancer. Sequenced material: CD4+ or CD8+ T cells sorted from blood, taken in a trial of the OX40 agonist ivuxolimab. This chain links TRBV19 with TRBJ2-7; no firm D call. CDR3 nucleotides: TGTGCCAGCTCCCCCTCGGAAGGTCTCTACGAGCAGTACTTC. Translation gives CASSPSEGLYEQYF.